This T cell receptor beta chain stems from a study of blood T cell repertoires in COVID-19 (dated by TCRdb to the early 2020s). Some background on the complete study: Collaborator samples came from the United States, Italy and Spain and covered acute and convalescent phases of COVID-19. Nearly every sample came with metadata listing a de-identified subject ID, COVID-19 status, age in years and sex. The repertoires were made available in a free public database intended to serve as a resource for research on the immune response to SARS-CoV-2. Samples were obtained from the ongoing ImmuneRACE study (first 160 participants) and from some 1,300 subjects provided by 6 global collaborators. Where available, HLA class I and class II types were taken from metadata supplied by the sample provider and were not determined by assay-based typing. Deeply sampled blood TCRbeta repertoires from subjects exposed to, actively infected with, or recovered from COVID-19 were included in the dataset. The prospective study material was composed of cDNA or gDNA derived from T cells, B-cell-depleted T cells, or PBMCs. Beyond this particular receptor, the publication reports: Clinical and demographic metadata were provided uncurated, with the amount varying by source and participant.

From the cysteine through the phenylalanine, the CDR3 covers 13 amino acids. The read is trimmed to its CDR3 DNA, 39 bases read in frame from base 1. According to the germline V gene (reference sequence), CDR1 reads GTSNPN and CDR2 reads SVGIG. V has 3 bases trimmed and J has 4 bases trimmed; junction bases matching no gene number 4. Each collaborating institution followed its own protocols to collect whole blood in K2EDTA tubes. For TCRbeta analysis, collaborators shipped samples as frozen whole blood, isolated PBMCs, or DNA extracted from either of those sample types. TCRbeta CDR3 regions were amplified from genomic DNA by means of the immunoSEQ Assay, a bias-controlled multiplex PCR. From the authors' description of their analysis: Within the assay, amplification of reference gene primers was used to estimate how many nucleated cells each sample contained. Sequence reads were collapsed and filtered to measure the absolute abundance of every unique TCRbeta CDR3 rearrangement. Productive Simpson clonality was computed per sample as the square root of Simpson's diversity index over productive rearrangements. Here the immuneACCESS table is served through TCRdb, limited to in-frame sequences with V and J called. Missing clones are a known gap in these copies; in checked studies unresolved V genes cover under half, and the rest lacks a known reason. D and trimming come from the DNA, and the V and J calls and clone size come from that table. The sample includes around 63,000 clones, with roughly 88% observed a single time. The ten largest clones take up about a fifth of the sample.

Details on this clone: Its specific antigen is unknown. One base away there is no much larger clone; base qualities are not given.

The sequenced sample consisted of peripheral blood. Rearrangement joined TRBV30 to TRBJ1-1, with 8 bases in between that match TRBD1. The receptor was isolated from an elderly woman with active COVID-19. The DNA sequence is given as TGTGCCTGGAGCGAAACAGGGGGCACTGAAGCTTTCTTT. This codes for CAWSETGGTEAFF.